The next 14 T cell receptor beta chains were all read from a single sample in a study of molecular identifiers for immune sequencing clone quantification. Each CDR3 protein gets one entry after TCRdb re-called the PCR reads with MiXCR. The sample carries under 650,000 distinct CDR3 sequences, nearly 20% recorded once. Sequencing used naive CD8+ T cells from blood, with Jurkat cell RNA spiked in. Subset defined: FACS-sorted CD8+CD4-CCR7+CD45RA+ naive T cells. The receptors shown here come from a human donor in good health. Some libraries in this study had Jurkat cell RNA spiked in.

This clonotype was picked up a small number of times. The CDR3 loop reads CASSPLGWLEQYF. DNA of the CDR3: TGTGCCAGCAGCCCCCTTGGGTGGCTAGAGCAGTACTTC. This chain uses TRBV27 with TRBJ2-7; unclear D gene. Germline V gene lookup returns CDR1 MNHEY and CDR2 SMNVEV (reference sequence). Trimming took off 6 bases at V and 7 bases at J, with 16 bases between the two ends. The CDR3 runs 13 residues.

Worth noting for this clonotype: A read error is possible here, since a much larger clone lies one base away. The CDR3 DNA sequence: TGTGCCAGTACTCCAGAAAATAACTATGGCTACACCTTC. Amino acids: CASTPENNYGYTF. The V gene is TRBV19, the J gene TRBJ1-2; D unclear. V was cut by 7 bases and J by 1 base, with 10 bases left in between. The CDR3 runs to 13 residues. Germline CDR1 LNHDA, CDR2 SQIVND (reference sequence). Full variable domain (remainder filled in from reference TRBV19 and TRBJ1-2): DGGITQSPKYLFRKEGQNVTLSCEQNLNHDAMYWYRQDPGQGLRLIYYSQIVNDFQKGDIAEGYSVSREKKESFPLTVTSAQKNPTAFYLCASTPENNYGYTFGSGTRLTVV.

This clonotype was recorded many times. The chain couples TRBV20-1 to TRBJ2-7, with TRBD2 identical over 7 bases. Germline V gene lookup returns CDR1 DFQATT and CDR2 SNEGSKA (reference sequence). V lost 3 bases to trimming and J lost 2 bases; unmatched junction nucleotides: 4. The CDR3 is 13 residues long. The CDR3 region is CSARGTTPYEQYF. The CDR3 DNA is TGCAGTGCTAGGGGGACTACTCCCTACGAGCAGTACTTC.

This clonotype showed up just a few times. This chain joins TRBV5-1 and TRBJ1-3, with 7 bases fitting TRBD1. CDR3 length: 16 residues. The J segment lost 0 bases and the V segment lost 4 bases, leaving 7 bases of the junction unmatched. Germline V lookup: CDR1 SGHRS, CDR2 YFSETQ. Here the CDR3 DNA reads TGCGCCAGCAGCGGTGGACAGGAATACTCTGGAAACACCATATATTTT. This codes for CASSGGQEYSGNTIYF. Based on the CDR3 plus reference TRBV5-1 and TRBJ1-3, the full variable domain is KAGVTQTPRYLIKTRGQQVTLSCSPISGHRSVSWYQQTPGQGLQFLFEYFSETQRNKGNFPGRFSGRQFSNSRSEMNVSTLELGDSALYLCASSGGQEYSGNTIYFGEGSWLTVV.

This clonotype was counted ten times or more. One end of the junction fails to match germline, which may point to a read error. CDR3: CASRHSSDHETQYF. The CDR3, as DNA: TGTGCCAGCAGGCACAGCAGCGACCACGAGACCCAGTACTTC. The chain combines TRBV28 with TRBJ2-5; D not certain. In germline, CDR1 is MDHEN, CDR2 SYDVKM. The CDR3 loop spans 14 amino acids.

The V call is TRBV19, the J call TRBJ2-2; D gene unclear. There are 13 residues in the CDR3. The germline CDR1 and CDR2 sequences are LNHDA and SQIVND (reference sequence). V was shortened by 6 bases and J by 5 bases, with 10 bases between the two germline ends. As DNA, the CDR3 is TGTGCCAGTAGGACCCTAGGGACCGGGGAGCTGTTTTTT. The encoded protein is CASRTLGTGELFF.

In this sample, this clonotype turned up many times. V usage is TRBV6-5 and J usage is TRBJ2-3; 8 nucleotides agree with TRBD1. V gave up 2 bases and J gave up 4 bases; unmatched junction bases: 2. Germline-derived CDR1 and CDR2 are MNHEY and SVGAGI. The CDR3 runs 14 residues. The CDR3 sequence is CASSYKTGADTQYF. CDR3 nucleotides: TGTGCCAGCAGTTACAAGACAGGGGCAGATACGCAGTATTTT.

This clonotype occurred many times. The rearrangement uses TRBV25-1 and TRBJ2-3, with TRBD2 matching 8 bases. Trimming at V came to 6 bases and at J to 5 bases, leaving 10 bases not matched to a gene. The germline gives CDR1 MGHDK, CDR2 SYGVNS. There are 15 residues in the CDR3. CDR3 amino acids: CASREYSGTGDTQYF. CDR3 coding DNA: TGTGCCAGCAGGGAGTATAGCGGGACGGGAGATACGCAGTATTTT.

This clonotype was recorded at least ten times. The chain has TRBV13 and TRBJ2-1; TRBD2 aligns across 15 bases. The CDR3 spans 16 residues. Trimming cost V 5 bases and J 8 bases; bases outside gene matches: 7. The V gene's germline CDR1 is PRHDT and CDR2 FYEKMQ (reference sequence). DNA for the CDR3: TGTGCCAGCAGCCCACCCGGACTAGCGGGAGGGCATGAGCAGTTCTTC. The encoded protein is CASSPPGLAGGHEQFF. Full variable domain (missing parts from reference TRBV13 and TRBJ2-1): AAGVIQSPRHLIKEKRETATLKCYPIPRHDTVYWYQQGPGQDPQFLISFYEKMQSDKGSIPDRFSAQQFSDYHSELNMSSLELGDSALYFCASSPPGLAGGHEQFFGPGTRLTVL.

This clonotype has ten or more counts. The chain recombines TRBV7-6 with TRBJ1-4; a possible D gene is TRBD1 (6 bases). V lost 5 bases to trimming and J lost 4 bases, with 11 bases between them. The CDR3 is made up of 14 amino acids. Per germline, CDR1 SGHVS and CDR2 FNYEAQ. In nucleotides, the CDR3 is TGTGCCAGCAGCCCGACAGGATTTAATGAAAAACTGTTTTTT. Translation gives CASSPTGFNEKLFF.

This clonotype appeared many times. The chain carries TRBV3-1 and TRBJ2-5; D is undetermined. Germline-derived CDR1 and CDR2 are LGHDT and YNNKEL (reference sequence). V shed 1 base and J shed 1 base, with 13 bases lying between them. The CDR3 is made up of 16 amino acids. The CDR3, as DNA: TGTGCCAGCAGCCAAGCAGGTTCGTTTCTCCAAGAGACCCAGTACTTC. Protein product: CASSQAGSFLQETQYF.

This clonotype occurred many times. The rearrangement joins TRBV7-8 to TRBJ1-5; 7 bases align to TRBD1. CDR3 size: 17 residues. J gave up 4 bases and V 2 bases, and 11 bases lay outside the gene matches. The germline V gene encodes CDR1 SGHVS and CDR2 FQNEAQ. The CDR3 is CASSLHFGTESNQPQHF. CDR3 DNA sequence: TGTGCCAGCAGCTTACATTTCGGGACAGAATCTAATCAGCCCCAGCATTTT.

This clonotype was picked up many times. The genes are TRBV7-9 and TRBJ2-3; 9 bases map to TRBD1. The CDR3 totals 15 residues. With 3 bases clipped from V and 2 bases from J, the junction kept 3 bases outside the gene matches. Germline V gives CDR1 SEHNR, CDR2 FQNEAQ (reference sequence). The CDR3 bases are TGTGCCAGCAGCTTCGGGACAGGGCACACAGATACGCAGTATTTT. Translated: CASSFGTGHTDTQYF.

This clonotype was detected ten times or more. This chain uses TRBV27 with TRBJ1-6, with TRBD1 as a possible D gene (5 bases). The V gene's germline CDR1 is MNHEY and CDR2 SMNVEV (reference sequence). The CDR3 sequence is 16 residues long. The V and J ends lost 3 bases and 6 bases respectively, with 15 bases between them. CDR3 loop: CASSFGAALGNSPLHF. The CDR3 nucleotides are TGTGCCAGCAGTTTTGGGGCAGCCCTTGGTAATTCACCCCTCCACTTT.